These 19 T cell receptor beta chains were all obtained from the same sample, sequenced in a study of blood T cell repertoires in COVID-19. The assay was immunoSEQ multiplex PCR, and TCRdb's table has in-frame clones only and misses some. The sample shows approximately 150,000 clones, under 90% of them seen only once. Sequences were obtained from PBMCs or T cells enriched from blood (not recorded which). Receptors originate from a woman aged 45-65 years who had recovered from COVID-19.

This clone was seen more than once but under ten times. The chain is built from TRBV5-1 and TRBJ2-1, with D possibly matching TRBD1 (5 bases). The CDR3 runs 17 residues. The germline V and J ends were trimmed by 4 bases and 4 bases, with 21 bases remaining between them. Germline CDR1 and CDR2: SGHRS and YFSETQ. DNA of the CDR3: TGCGCCAGCAGCCTCGGTGGGGCCCTTAGAATTTACAATGAGCAGTTCTTC. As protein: CASSLGGALRIYNEQFF.

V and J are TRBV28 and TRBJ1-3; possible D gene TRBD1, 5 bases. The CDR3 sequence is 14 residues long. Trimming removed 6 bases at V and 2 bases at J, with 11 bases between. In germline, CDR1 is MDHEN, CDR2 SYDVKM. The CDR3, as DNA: TGTGCCAGCAGCGATGACAGTCCTGGAAACACCATATATTTT. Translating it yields CASSDDSPGNTIYF.

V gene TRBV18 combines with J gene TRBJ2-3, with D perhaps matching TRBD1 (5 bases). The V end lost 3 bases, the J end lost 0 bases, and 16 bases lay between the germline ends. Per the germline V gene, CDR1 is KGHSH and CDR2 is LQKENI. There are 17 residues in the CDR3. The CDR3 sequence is CASSPWAGYLSTDTQYF. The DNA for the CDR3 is TGTGCCAGCTCACCTTGGGCAGGGTATTTGAGCACAGATACGCAGTATTTT.

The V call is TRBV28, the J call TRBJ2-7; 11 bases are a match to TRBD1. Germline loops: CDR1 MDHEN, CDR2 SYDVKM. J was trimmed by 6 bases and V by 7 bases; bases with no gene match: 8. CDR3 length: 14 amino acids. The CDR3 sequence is CASTFSGTGGEQYF. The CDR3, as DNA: TGTGCCAGCACCTTTTCCGGGACAGGGGGCGAGCAGTACTTC.

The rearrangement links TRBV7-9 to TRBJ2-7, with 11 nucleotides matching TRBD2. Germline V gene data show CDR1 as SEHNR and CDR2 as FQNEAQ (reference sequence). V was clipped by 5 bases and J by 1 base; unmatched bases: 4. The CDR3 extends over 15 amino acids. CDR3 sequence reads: CASSMLAGGSYEQYF. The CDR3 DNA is TGTGCCAGCAGCATGTTAGCGGGGGGGTCCTACGAGCAGTACTTC. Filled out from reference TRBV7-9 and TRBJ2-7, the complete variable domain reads DTGVSQNPRHKITKRGQNVTFRCDPISEHNRLYWYRQTLGQGPEFLTYFQNEAQLEKSRLLSDRFSAERPKGSFSTLEIQRTEQGDSAMYLCASSMLAGGSYEQYFGPGTRLTVT.

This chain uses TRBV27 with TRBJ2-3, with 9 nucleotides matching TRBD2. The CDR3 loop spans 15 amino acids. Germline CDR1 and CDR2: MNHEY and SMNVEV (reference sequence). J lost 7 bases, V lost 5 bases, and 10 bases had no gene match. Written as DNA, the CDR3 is TGTGCCAGCAGTCGGCGGGAGGGAGCCGGAAATACGCAGTATTTT. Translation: CASSRREGAGNTQYF.

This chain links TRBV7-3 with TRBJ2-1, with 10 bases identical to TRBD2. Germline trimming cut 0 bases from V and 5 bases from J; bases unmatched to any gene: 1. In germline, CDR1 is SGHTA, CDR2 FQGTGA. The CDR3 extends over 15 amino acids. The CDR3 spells CASSLTGTSDNEQFF. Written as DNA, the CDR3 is TGTGCCAGCAGCTTAACGGGGACTAGCGACAATGAGCAGTTCTTC.

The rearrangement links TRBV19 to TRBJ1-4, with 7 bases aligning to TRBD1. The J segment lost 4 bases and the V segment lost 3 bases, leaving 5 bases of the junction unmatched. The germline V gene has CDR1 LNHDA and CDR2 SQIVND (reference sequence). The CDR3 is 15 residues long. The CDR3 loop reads CASSIGDRDNEKLFF. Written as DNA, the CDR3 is TGTGCCAGTAGTATCGGGGACAGAGATAATGAAAAACTGTTTTTT.

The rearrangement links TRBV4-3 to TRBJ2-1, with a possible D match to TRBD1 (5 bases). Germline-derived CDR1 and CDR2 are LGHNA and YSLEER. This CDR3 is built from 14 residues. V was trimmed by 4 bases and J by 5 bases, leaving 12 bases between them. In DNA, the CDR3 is TGCGCCAGCAGCCTCGTTGGGGCCCACAATGAGCAGTTCTTC. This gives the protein CASSLVGAHNEQFF.

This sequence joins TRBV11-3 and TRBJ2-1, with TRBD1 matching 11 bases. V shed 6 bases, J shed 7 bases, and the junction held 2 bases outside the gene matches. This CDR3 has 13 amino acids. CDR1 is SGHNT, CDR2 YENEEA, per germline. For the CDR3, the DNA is TGTGCCAGCAGGGGGACAGGGGGGAATGAGCAGTTCTTC. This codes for CASRGTGGNEQFF.

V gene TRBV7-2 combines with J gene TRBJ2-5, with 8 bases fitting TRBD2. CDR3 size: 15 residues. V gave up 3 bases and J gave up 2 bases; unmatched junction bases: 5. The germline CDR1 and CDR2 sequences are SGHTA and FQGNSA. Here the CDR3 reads CASSFTSGKQETQYF. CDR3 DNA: TGTGCCAGCAGCTTTACTAGCGGAAAACAAGAGACCCAGTACTTC.

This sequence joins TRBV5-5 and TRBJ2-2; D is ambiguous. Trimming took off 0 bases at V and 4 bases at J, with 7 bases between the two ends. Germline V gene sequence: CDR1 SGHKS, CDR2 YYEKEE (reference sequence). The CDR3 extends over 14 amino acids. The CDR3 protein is CASSLEPGTGELFF. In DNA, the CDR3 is TGTGCCAGCAGCTTGGAACCAGGCACCGGGGAGCTGTTTTTT.

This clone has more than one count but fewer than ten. Here the CDR3 reads CSVVRLAGGQETQYF. CDR3 bases: TGCAGCGTTGTAAGACTAGCGGGGGGACAAGAGACCCAGTACTTC. The V gene is TRBV29-1, the J gene TRBJ2-5; TRBD2 matches 13 bases. Germline CDR1 is SQVTM and CDR2 is ANQGSEA. The CDR3 extends over 15 amino acids. With 4 bases clipped from V and 2 bases from J, the junction kept 4 bases outside the gene matches.

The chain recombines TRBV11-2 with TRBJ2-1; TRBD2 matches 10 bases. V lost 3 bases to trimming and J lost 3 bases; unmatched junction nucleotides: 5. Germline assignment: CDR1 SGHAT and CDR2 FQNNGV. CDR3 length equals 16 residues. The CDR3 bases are TGTGCCAGCAGCTTCACGACTAGCGGGTACTACAATGAGCAGTTCTTC. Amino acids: CASSFTTSGYYNEQFF.

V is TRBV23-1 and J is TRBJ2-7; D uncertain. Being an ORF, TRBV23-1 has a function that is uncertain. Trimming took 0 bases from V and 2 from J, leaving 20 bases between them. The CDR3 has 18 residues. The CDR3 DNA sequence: TGCGCCAGCAGTCAATCGATTAATCCCTCCAGGAAGGCCTACGAGCAGTACTTC. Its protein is CASSQSINPSRKAYEQYF.

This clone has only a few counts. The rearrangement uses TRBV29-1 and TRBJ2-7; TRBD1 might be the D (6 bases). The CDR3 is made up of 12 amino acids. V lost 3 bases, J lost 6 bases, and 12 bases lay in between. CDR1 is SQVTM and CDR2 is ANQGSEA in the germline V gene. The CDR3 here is CSVERIRGEQYF. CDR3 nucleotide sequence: TGCAGCGTTGAGAGAATCAGGGGCGAGCAGTACTTC.

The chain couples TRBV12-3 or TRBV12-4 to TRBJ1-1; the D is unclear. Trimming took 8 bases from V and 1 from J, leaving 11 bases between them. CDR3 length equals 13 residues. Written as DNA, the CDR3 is TGTGCCAGCCGTCCAACAGCGAACACTGAAGCTTTCTTT. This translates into CASRPTANTEAFF.

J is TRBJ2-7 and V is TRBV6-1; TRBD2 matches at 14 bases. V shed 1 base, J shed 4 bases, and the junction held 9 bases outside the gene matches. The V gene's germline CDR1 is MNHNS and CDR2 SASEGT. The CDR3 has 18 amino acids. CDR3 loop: CASSEDFGTSGRSYEQYF. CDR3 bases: TGTGCCAGCAGTGAAGATTTCGGGACTAGCGGGAGAAGTTACGAGCAGTACTTC.

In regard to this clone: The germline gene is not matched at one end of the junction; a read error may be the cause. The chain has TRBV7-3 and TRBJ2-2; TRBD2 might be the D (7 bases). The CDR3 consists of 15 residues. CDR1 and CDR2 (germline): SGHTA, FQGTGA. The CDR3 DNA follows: TGTGCCAGCACCTTAGGGGGGGCATCCACCGGGGAGCTGTTTTTT. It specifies CASTLGGASTGELFF.